The rows below give T cell receptor beta chains drawn from one sample of a study of T cells in localized non-small cell lung cancer. Measured with immunoSEQ multiplex PCR; TCRdb has only the in-frame clones, and not every one. The top ten hold around 9.8% of the sample, which has around 2,000 clones, less than 40% seen once. Sequenced material: normal lung tissue next to the tumor, taken before any cancer treatment. The receptors were gathered from a female donor aged 60 or older with stage I squamous cell lung carcinoma. The CDR3 runs from the conserved cysteine through the conserved F or W. Fields, in order: D gene, J gene, clone size, V gene, CDR3 DNA, CDR3 protein. The D gene is left open where the match is weak. Not all rows give a size; the values are once, few, many and, for expanded clones, a class.

D gene: TRBD1
J gene: TRBJ2-5
clone size: NA
V gene: TRBV23-1
CDR3 DNA: TGCGCCAGCAGTCCCGGGACAGGGGGCTTCGAGACCCAGTACTTC
CDR3 protein: CASSPGTGGFETQYF

D gene: TRBD1
J gene: TRBJ1-2
clone size: NA
V gene: TRBV11-3
CDR3 DNA: TGTGCCAGCAGCCGCAAGCCACCGGGACAGGGGTATGGCTACACCTTC
CDR3 protein: CASSRKPPGQGYGYTF

D gene: NA
J gene: TRBJ2-1
clone size: NA
V gene: TRBV27
CDR3 DNA: TGTGCCAGCTCCTCGAAGGATCCCTCCTACAATGAGCAGTTCTTC
CDR3 protein: CASSSKDPSYNEQFF

D gene: NA
J gene: TRBJ1-4
clone size: few
V gene: TRBV4-1
CDR3 DNA: TGCGCCAGCAGCCCCGATGGGGGAGGGGATGAAAAACTGTTTTTT
CDR3 protein: CASSPDGGGDEKLFF

D gene: NA
J gene: TRBJ2-1
clone size: few
V gene: TRBV19
CDR3 DNA: TGTGCCAGTAGTATTGGGGGGGCTAGCGGTGAGAATGAGCAGTTCTTC
CDR3 protein: CASSIGGASGENEQFF

D gene: NA
J gene: TRBJ2-7
clone size: medium-sized
V gene: TRBV11-3
CDR3 DNA: TGTGCCAGCAGCTTAGACAGGCACAGCTCATACGAGCAGTACTTC
CDR3 protein: CASSLDRHSSYEQYF

D gene: NA
J gene: TRBJ1-6
clone size: few
V gene: TRBV6-8
CDR3 DNA: TGTGCCAGCAGTTACCCTGCCGGGACCAATTCACCCCTCCACTTT
CDR3 protein: CASSYPAGTNSPLHF

D gene: TRBD2
J gene: TRBJ2-1
clone size: NA
V gene: TRBV6-8
CDR3 DNA: TGTGCCAGCACCTACGGCGCGGGAGCCTACAATGAGCAGTTCTTC
CDR3 protein: CASTYGAGAYNEQFF

D gene: TRBD1
J gene: TRBJ1-4
clone size: NA
V gene: TRBV2
CDR3 DNA: TGTGCCAGCAGGGACAGGGTTGGATCGGAAAAACTGTTTTTT
CDR3 protein: CASRDRVGSEKLFF

D gene: NA
J gene: TRBJ2-2
clone size: NA
V gene: TRBV29-1
CDR3 DNA: TGCAGCGTCCGGGACCCCACCGGGGAGCTGTTTTTT
CDR3 protein: CSVRDPTGELFF

D gene: TRBD1
J gene: TRBJ1-1
clone size: NA
V gene: TRBV15
CDR3 DNA: TGTGCCACCAAACCCGGGACAGTGAACACTGAAGCTTTCTTT
CDR3 protein: CATKPGTVNTEAFF

D gene: NA
J gene: TRBJ1-1
clone size: NA
V gene: TRBV28
CDR3 DNA: TGTGCCAGCAGTTCCGGGGCCCCTTCAAACACTGAAGCTTTCTTT
CDR3 protein: CASSSGAPSNTEAFF

D gene: NA
J gene: TRBJ2-7
clone size: few
V gene: TRBV11-3
CDR3 DNA: TGTGCCAGCAGCACCCTTTTGGGGCAGGGGAACTACGAGCAGTACTTC
CDR3 protein: CASSTLLGQGNYEQYF

D gene: TRBD1
J gene: TRBJ2-4
clone size: NA
V gene: TRBV19
CDR3 DNA: TGTGCCAGTAGTGACGACAGGGGGTTAGCCAAAAACATTCAGTACTTC
CDR3 protein: CASSDDRGLAKNIQYF

D gene: TRBD1
J gene: TRBJ2-5
clone size: NA
V gene: TRBV5-1
CDR3 DNA: TGCGCCAGCAGCCGCCTCGGGACAGCTAAAGAGACCCAGTACTTC
CDR3 protein: CASSRLGTAKETQYF

D gene: NA
J gene: TRBJ2-7
clone size: NA
V gene: TRBV18
CDR3 DNA: TGTGCCAGCTCGCCGACAGTGTCCTACGAGCAGTACTTC
CDR3 protein: CASSPTVSYEQYF

D gene: NA
J gene: TRBJ2-5
clone size: NA
V gene: TRBV18
CDR3 DNA: TGTGCCAGCTCACCGGACGTACAAGAGACCCAGTACTTC
CDR3 protein: CASSPDVQETQYF

D gene: NA
J gene: TRBJ2-5
clone size: NA
V gene: TRBV9
CDR3 DNA: TGTGCCAGCAGCCCGGGGGAAGAGACCCAGTACTTC
CDR3 protein: CASSPGEETQYF

D gene: TRBD2
J gene: TRBJ2-5
clone size: medium-sized
V gene: TRBV11-3
CDR3 DNA: TGTGCCAGCAGCTCCCAAGCGGGGTCCGTCCTTCAGATCCAGTACTTC
CDR3 protein: CASSSQAGSVLQIQYF

D gene: NA
J gene: TRBJ1-2
clone size: few
V gene: TRBV6-8
CDR3 DNA: TGTGCCAGCAGTTACGATGGGTTCGATGGCTACACCTTC
CDR3 protein: CASSYDGFDGYTF

D gene: NA
J gene: TRBJ1-4
clone size: few
V gene: TRBV19
CDR3 DNA: TGTGCCAGTAGTACGTCGGGTGCAACTAATGAAAAACTGTTTTTT
CDR3 protein: CASSTSGATNEKLFF

D gene: NA
J gene: TRBJ1-1
clone size: NA
V gene: TRBV28
CDR3 DNA: TGTGCCAGCAGTCCACCCCGGGACCCCAGGAACACTGAAGCTTTCTTT
CDR3 protein: CASSPPRDPRNTEAFF

D gene: TRBD2
J gene: TRBJ2-7
clone size: NA
V gene: TRBV28
CDR3 DNA: TGTGCCAGCAGCACAGCGGGATTCCTCTCCTACGAGCAGTACTTC
CDR3 protein: CASSTAGFLSYEQYF